Detailed here is one T cell receptor beta chain. CDR3 size: 15 residues. V was pared by 0 bases and J by 8 bases, with 5 bases of the junction left unmatched. Germline values: CDR1 SGHRS, CDR2 YFSETQ. This specimen comes from a study of T-cell reconstitution after alpha-beta-depleted transplantation in children. Unique molecular identifiers were incorporated when the TCRbeta library was constructed. A single record per CDR3 protein comes from TCRdb applying MiXCR to the PCR reads. The sample shows about 310,000 distinct CDR3 sequences, around 20% of them seen only once. The sequencing used PBMCs, mostly from graft donor cells, collected 180 days after TCRalphabeta/CD19-depleted stem cell transplant. The rearrangement uses TRBV5-1 and TRBJ1-4; TRBD1 aligns across 9 bases. The receptor was isolated from a male patient younger than 18 who had a stem cell transplant for acute lymphoblastic leukemia, so the T cells may come from the graft donor. CDR3 sequence: CASSLEGQGYEKLFF. The DNA of the CDR3 is TGCGCCAGCAGCTTGGAGGGACAGGGATACGAAAAACTGTTTTTT.